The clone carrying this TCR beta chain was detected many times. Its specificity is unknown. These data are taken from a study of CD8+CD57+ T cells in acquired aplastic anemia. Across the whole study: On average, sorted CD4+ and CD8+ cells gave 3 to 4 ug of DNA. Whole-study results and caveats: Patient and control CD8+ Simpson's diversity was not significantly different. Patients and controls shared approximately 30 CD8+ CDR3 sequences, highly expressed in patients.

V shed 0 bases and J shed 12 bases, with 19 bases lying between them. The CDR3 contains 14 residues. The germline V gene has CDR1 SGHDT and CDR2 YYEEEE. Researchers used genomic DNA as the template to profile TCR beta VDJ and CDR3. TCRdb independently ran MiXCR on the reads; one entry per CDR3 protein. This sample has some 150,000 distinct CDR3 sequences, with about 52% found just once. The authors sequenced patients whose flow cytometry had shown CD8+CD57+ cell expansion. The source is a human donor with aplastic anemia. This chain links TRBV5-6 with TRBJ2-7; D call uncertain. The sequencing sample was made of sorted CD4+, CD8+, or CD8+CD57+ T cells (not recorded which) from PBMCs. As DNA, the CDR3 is TGTGCCAGCAGCTTGGGTCAGATGCCCTACGAGTGGTACTTC. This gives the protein CASSLGQMPYEWYF.